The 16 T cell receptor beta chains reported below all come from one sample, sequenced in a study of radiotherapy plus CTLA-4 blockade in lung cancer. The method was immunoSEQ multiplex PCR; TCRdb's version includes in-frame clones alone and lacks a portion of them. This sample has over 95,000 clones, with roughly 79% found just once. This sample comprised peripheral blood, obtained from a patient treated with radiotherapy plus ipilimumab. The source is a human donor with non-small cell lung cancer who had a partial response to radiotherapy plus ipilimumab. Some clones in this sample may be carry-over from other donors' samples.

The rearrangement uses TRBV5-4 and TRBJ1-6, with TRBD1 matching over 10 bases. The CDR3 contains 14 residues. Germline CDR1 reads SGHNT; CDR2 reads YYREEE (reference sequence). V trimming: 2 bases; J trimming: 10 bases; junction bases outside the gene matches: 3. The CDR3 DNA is TGTGCCAGCAGCTTAGACAGGGGGCTCTCACCCCTCCACTTT. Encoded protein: CASSLDRGLSPLHF.

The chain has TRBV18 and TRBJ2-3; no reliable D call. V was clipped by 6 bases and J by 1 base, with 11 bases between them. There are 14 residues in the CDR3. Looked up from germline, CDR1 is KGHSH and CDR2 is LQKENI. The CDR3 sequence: CASSLGFGTDTQYF. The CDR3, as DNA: TGTGCCAGCTCGCTAGGTTTCGGCACAGATACGCAGTATTTT. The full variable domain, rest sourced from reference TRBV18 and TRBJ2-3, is NAGVMQNPRHLVRRRGQEARLRCSPMKGHSHVYWYRQLPEEGLKFMVYLQKENIIDESGMPKERFSAEFPKEGPSILRIQQVVRGDSAAYFCASSLGFGTDTQYFGPGTRLTVL.

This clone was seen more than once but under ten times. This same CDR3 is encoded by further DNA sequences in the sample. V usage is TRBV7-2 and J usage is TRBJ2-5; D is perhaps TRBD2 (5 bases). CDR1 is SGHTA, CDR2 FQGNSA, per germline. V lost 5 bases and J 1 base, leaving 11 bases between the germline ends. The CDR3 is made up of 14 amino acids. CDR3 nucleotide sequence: TGTGCCAGCAGCCTGGGGAGTGTCCAAGAGACCCAGTACTTC. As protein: CASSLGSVQETQYF.

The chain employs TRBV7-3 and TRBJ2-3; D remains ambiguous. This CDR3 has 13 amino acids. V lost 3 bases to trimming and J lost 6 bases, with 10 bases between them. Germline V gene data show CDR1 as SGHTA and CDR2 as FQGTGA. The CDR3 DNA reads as TGTGCCAGCAGCTTTCAAGGCAGGGATACGCAGTATTTT. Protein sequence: CASSFQGRDTQYF. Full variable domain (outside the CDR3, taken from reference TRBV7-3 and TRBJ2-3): GAGVSQTPSNKVTEKGKYVELRCDPISGHTALYWYRQSLGQGPEFLIYFQGTGAADDSGLPNDRFFAVRPEGSVSTLKIQRTERGDSAVYLCASSFQGRDTQYFGPGTRLTVL.

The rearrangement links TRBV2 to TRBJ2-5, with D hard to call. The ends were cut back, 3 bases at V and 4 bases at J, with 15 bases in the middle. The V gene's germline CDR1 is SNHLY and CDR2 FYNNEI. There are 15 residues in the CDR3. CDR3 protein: CASSDVLWAGETQYF. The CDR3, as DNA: TGTGCCAGCAGTGACGTCCTGTGGGCAGGAGAGACCCAGTACTTC.

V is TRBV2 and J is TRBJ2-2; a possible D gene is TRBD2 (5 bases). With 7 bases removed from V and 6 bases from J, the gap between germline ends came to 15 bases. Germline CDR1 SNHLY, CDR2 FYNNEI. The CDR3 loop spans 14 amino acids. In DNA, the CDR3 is TGTGCCAGCACCTTGCTGGGGAGTGCCGGGGAGCTGTTTTTT. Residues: CASTLLGSAGELFF. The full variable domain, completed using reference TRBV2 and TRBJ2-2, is EPEVTQTPSHQVTQMGQEVILRCVPISNHLYFYWYRQILGQKVEFLVSFYNNEISEKSEIFDDQFSVERPDGSNFTLKIRSTKLEDSAMYFCASTLLGSAGELFFGEGSRLTVL.

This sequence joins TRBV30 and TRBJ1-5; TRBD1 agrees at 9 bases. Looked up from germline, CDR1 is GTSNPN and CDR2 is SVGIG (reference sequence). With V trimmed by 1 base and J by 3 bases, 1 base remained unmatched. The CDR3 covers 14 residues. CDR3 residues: CAWSGTGVNQPQHF. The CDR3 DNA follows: TGTGCCTGGAGTGGGACAGGGGTCAATCAGCCCCAGCATTTT.

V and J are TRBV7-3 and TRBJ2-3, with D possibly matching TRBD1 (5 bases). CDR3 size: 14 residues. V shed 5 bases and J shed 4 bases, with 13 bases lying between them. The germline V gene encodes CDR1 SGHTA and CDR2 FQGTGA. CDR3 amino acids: CASSQTANADTQYF. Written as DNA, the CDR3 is TGTGCCAGCAGCCAGACAGCCAACGCAGATACGCAGTATTTT.

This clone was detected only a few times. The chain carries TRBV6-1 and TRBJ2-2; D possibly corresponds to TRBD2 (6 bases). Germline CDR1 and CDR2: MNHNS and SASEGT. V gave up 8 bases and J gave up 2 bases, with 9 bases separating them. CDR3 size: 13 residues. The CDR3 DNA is TGTGCCAGCCGGGGGTCCAACACCGGGGAGCTGTTTTTT. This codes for CASRGSNTGELFF.

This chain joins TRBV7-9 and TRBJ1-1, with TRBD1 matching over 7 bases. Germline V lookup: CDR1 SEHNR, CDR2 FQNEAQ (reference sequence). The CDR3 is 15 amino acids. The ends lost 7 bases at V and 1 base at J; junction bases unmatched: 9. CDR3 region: CASNDRDRSNTEAFF. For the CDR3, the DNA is TGTGCCAGCAACGACAGGGACCGGTCGAACACTGAAGCTTTCTTT.

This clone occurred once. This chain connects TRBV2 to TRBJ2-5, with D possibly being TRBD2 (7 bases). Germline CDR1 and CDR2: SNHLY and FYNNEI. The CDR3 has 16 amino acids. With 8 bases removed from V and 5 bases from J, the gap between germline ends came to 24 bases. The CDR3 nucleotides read TGTGCCAGCGACCAAGGGGGACCGGGGGGCGTCGAGACCCAGTACTTC. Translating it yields CASDQGGPGGVETQYF.

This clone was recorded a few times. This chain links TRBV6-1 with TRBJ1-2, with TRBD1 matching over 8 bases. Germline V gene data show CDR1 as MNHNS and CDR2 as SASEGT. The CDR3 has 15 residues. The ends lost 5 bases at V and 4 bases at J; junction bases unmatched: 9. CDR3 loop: CASSNQQGDTYGYTF. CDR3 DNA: TGTGCCAGCAGTAACCAACAGGGGGATACCTATGGCTACACCTTC.

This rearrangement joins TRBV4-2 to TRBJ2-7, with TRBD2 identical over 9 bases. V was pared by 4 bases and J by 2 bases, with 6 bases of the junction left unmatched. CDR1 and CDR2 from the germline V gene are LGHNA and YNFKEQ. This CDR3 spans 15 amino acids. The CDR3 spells CASSPASGAAYEQYF. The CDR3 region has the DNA TGTGCCAGCAGCCCCGCTAGCGGGGCCGCCTACGAGCAGTACTTC.

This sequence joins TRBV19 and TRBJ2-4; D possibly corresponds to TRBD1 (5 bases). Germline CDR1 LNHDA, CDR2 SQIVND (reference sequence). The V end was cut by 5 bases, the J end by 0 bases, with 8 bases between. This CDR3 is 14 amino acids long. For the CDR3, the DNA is TGTGCCAGTAGTCAGGGTCGAGCCAAAAACATTCAGTACTTC. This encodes CASSQGRAKNIQYF.

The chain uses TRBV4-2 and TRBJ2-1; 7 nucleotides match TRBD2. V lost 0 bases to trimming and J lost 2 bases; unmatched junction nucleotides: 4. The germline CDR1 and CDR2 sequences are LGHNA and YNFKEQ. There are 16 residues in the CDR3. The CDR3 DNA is TGTGCCAGCAGCCAAGATCTCGCGGGAGCCTACAATGAGCAGTTCTTC. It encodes CASSQDLAGAYNEQFF.

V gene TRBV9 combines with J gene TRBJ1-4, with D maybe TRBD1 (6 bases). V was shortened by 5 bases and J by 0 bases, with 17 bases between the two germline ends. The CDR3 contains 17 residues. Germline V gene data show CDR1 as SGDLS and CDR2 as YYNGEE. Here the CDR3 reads CASSGGRESATNEKLFF. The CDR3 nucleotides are TGTGCCAGCAGTGGGGGCAGGGAATCAGCAACTAATGAAAAACTGTTTTTT.